The 32 T cell receptor beta chains listed next were all sequenced from one sample in a study of T-cell reconstitution after alpha-beta-depleted transplantation in children. Molecular barcoding with unique molecular identifiers was used for the TCRbeta library. TCRdb redid the calling of the PCR reads with MiXCR, one entry per CDR3 protein. The top ten hold roughly half of the sample, which has around 80,000 distinct CDR3 sequences, 15% to 20% seen once. The source material was PBMCs, mostly from graft donor cells, sampled 360 days after TCRalphabeta/CD19-depleted stem cell transplant. Receptors originate from a male patient under 10 years old who had a stem cell transplant for acute lymphoblastic leukemia, so the T cells may come from the graft donor.

This clonotype was recorded a few times. The chain recombines TRBV10-3 with TRBJ2-3; TRBD1 is a possible D gene (5 bases). Germline CDR1 is ENHRY and CDR2 is SYGVKD. The CDR3 extends over 14 amino acids. Trimming pared 3 bases from V and 1 base from J, leaving 8 bases between. The CDR3 DNA reads as TGTGCCATCAGTGATGACAGACGCACAGATACGCAGTATTTT. It yields the protein CAISDDRRTDTQYF.

This clonotype has a handful of counts. J is TRBJ2-4 and V is TRBV5-5; weak D call: TRBD2 (5 bases). Germline V gene lookup returns CDR1 SGHKS and CDR2 YYEKEE (reference sequence). V lost 4 bases and J 0 bases, leaving 8 bases between the germline ends. This CDR3 region has 14 residues. CDR3 loop: CASSPGRAKNIQYF. CDR3 bases: TGTGCCAGCAGCCCGGGAAGAGCCAAAAACATTCAGTACTTC. Looking up the rest from reference TRBV5-5 and TRBJ2-4 gives the full variable domain: DAGVTQSPTHLIKTRGQQVTLRCSPISGHKSVSWYQQVLGQGPQFIFQYYEKEERGRGNFPDRFSARQFPNYSSELNVNALLLGDSALYLCASSPGRAKNIQYFGAGTRLSVL.

This clonotype occurred a few times. The V and J genes are TRBV12-3 or TRBV12-4 and TRBJ2-5, with TRBD2 as a possible D gene (6 bases). The CDR3 is made up of 14 amino acids. Trimming removed 5 bases at V and 4 bases at J, with 14 bases between. The CDR3 bases are TGTGCCAGCAGTCATGGGGGGAATAGAGAGACCCAGTACTTC. It translates to CASSHGGNRETQYF.

This clonotype has only one observation. The gene calls are TRBV15 and TRBJ2-3; 15 bases map to TRBD2. Germline V lookup: CDR1 LNHNV, CDR2 YYDKDF (reference sequence). The CDR3 covers 18 residues. Unmatched junction bases numbered 12, after V lost 5 bases and J lost 6 bases. DNA of the CDR3: TGTGCCACCAGCGGGGGACTAGCGGGAGGTTCACGTGCCGATACGCAGTATTTT. It translates to CATSGGLAGGSRADTQYF.

This chain connects TRBV4-2 to TRBJ2-3; D gene uncertain. This CDR3 contains 12 residues. CDR1 and CDR2 (germline): LGHNA, YNFKEQ. Trimming removed 2 bases from V and 4 bases from J, with 4 bases in between. The CDR3 coding sequence is TGTGCCAGCAGCCAACGCGCAGATACGCAGTATTTT. Its translation is CASSQRADTQYF.

In its sample, this clonotype was seen a few times. This chain links TRBV4-1 with TRBJ2-7; 7 bases map to TRBD2. J gave up 1 base and V 0 bases, and 12 bases lay outside the gene matches. This CDR3 is 18 amino acids long. From germline, CDR1 is MGHRA and CDR2 YSYEKL. DNA of the CDR3: TGCGCCAGCAGCCAAGATCCCCAACTAGCGTTACGGTCCTACGAGCAGTACTTC. As protein: CASSQDPQLALRSYEQYF.

In this sample, this clonotype turned up a few times. The gene calls are TRBV11-2 and TRBJ2-4, with D maybe TRBD2 (7 bases). The ends were cut back, 4 bases at V and 0 bases at J, with 19 bases in the middle. CDR1 and CDR2 from the germline V gene are SGHAT and FQNNGV. This CDR3 is 18 amino acids long. The CDR3 is CASSSIPRGAVAKNIQYF. CDR3 bases: TGTGCCAGCAGCTCGATCCCACGGGGGGCGGTAGCCAAAAACATTCAGTACTTC.

The chain combines TRBV7-8 with TRBJ2-7; TRBD2 matches 7 bases. V dropped 5 bases and J dropped 4; count of bases not matched to a gene: 14. Germline CDR1 reads SGHVS; CDR2 reads FQNEAQ. The CDR3 is 16 residues long. CDR3 sequence reads: CASSLRGAGPLYEQYF. In nucleotides, the CDR3 is TGTGCCAGCAGCCTTAGGGGAGCGGGACCCCTATACGAGCAGTACTTC.

The chain links TRBV2 to TRBJ2-7; tentatively, D is TRBD1 (6 bases). CDR1 is SNHLY and CDR2 is FYNNEI in the germline V gene. This CDR3 contains 13 residues. Deletions cut 7 bases from V and 1 base from J, with 11 bases between. CDR3 residues: CASKPGVSYEQYF. CDR3 nucleotides: TGTGCCAGCAAGCCAGGGGTTTCCTACGAGCAGTACTTC.

The CDR3 region is CASSSYKDGYTF. As DNA, the CDR3 is TGTGCCAGCAGCTCGTACAAGGATGGCTACACCTTC. The chain has TRBV7-9 and TRBJ1-2; D is undetermined. This CDR3 spans 12 amino acids. The V and J ends lost 4 bases and 6 bases respectively, with 9 bases between them. From germline, CDR1 is SEHNR and CDR2 FQNEAQ (reference sequence).

The rearrangement uses TRBV10-3 and TRBJ1-5, with a weak D call TRBD1 (5 bases). Looked up from germline, CDR1 is ENHRY and CDR2 is SYGVKD. V lost 4 bases to trimming and J lost 5 bases, with 9 bases between them. This CDR3 is built from 13 residues. The CDR3 is CAISALQDQPQHF. Written as DNA, the CDR3 is TGTGCCATCAGTGCGTTACAGGATCAGCCCCAGCATTTT.

Notes on this clonotype: The germline gene is not matched at one end of the junction; a read error may be the cause. The rearrangement joins TRBV18 to TRBJ2-1; the match to TRBD1 covers 8 bases. This CDR3 has 15 residues. The germline CDR1 and CDR2 sequences are KGHSH and LQKENI. CDR3 nucleotides: TGTGCCAGCTCAGGACAGGGAACGGCCTTGAATGAGGAGTTCTTC. As protein: CASSGQGTALNEEFF.

This clonotype was observed a handful of times. The rearrangement joins TRBV3-1 to TRBJ2-1; the D is unclear. CDR3 length: 15 amino acids. Trimming took 0 bases from V and 3 from J, leaving 9 bases between them. Germline V CDR1 and CDR2: LGHDT, YNNKEL (reference sequence). CDR3 loop: CASSQEGSLYNEQFF. In nucleotides, the CDR3 is TGTGCCAGCAGCCAAGAGGGGTCCCTCTACAATGAGCAGTTCTTC.

CDR3 protein: CASSQYRSAYGYTF. CDR3 DNA sequence: TGTGCCAGCAGCCAATACAGATCGGCTTATGGCTACACCTTC. The genes are TRBV3-1 and TRBJ1-2; D not certain. The CDR3 is 14 amino acids. Germline-derived CDR1 and CDR2 are LGHDT and YNNKEL (reference sequence). The V end lost 2 bases, the J end lost 5 bases, and 12 bases lay between the germline ends.

This chain connects TRBV4-2 to TRBJ1-1; no definite D call. V was pared by 1 base and J by 1 base, with 7 bases between. The germline V gene encodes CDR1 LGHNA and CDR2 YNFKEQ. The CDR3 runs to 14 residues. CDR3 amino acids: CASSQGHRNTEAFF. The CDR3 region has the DNA TGTGCCAGCAGCCAAGGGCACAGGAACACTGAAGCTTTCTTT.

This clonotype was recorded at least ten times. CDR3 coding DNA: TGCGCCAGCAGCCGGGACAGCGGCACAGATACGCAGTATTTT. Protein sequence: CASSRDSGTDTQYF. The chain combines TRBV5-1 with TRBJ2-3, with 7 nucleotides matching TRBD1. J gave up 1 base and V 4 bases, and 3 bases lay outside the gene matches. Germline CDR1 is SGHRS and CDR2 is YFSETQ. The CDR3 runs to 14 residues.

This clonotype was seen only a few times. This chain links TRBV7-6 with TRBJ2-7, with 15 bases identical to TRBD2. The germline V gene encodes CDR1 SGHVS and CDR2 FNYEAQ. The CDR3 runs to 20 residues. The V segment lost 1 base and the J segment 0 bases; nucleotides outside the gene matches: 10. Here the CDR3 reads CASSLDWSGTSGRSSYEQYF. CDR3 nucleotides: TGTGCCAGCAGCTTAGATTGGTCCGGGACTAGCGGGAGGAGCTCCTACGAGCAGTACTTC.

This clonotype has ten or more counts. V and J are TRBV24-1 and TRBJ2-2, with D perhaps matching TRBD1 or TRBD2 (5 bases each). The CDR3 contains 16 residues. In germline, CDR1 is KGHDR, CDR2 SFDVKD. The V and J ends lost 4 bases and 2 bases respectively, with 13 bases between them. The CDR3 DNA reads TGTGCCACCAGTGACTGGGACGTCCATAACACCGGGGAGCTGTTTTTT. Its translation is CATSDWDVHNTGELFF.

The chain joins TRBV7-7 to TRBJ2-7, with TRBD1 matching over 7 bases. Germline loops: CDR1 SSHAT, CDR2 FNYEAQ (reference sequence). The CDR3 spans 15 residues. V lost 0 bases and J lost 1; bases outside the gene matches: 3. CDR3 DNA sequence: TGTGCCAGCAGCTTAGCGACAGGGCCGTCCTACGAGCAGTACTTC. It translates to CASSLATGPSYEQYF.

J is TRBJ2-1 and V is TRBV6-2 or TRBV6-3, with D maybe TRBD2 (6 bases). The germline V gene has CDR1 MNHEY and CDR2 SVGEGT. Trimming stripped 2 bases from V and 4 bases from J, with 18 bases between. The CDR3 is 17 amino acids. This chain's CDR3 is CASSYRDSPKRYNEQFF. The CDR3 bases are TGTGCCAGCAGTTACCGGGACTCCCCAAAAAGGTACAATGAGCAGTTCTTC.

This clonotype was observed a few times. V and J are TRBV24-1 and TRBJ1-5; the match to TRBD1 covers 9 bases. From germline, CDR1 is KGHDR and CDR2 SFDVKD. The CDR3 contains 15 residues. With 3 bases clipped from V and 3 bases from J, the junction kept 2 bases outside the gene matches. The CDR3 sequence is CATSDGDRDNQPQHF. Written as DNA, the CDR3 is TGTGCCACCAGTGATGGGGACAGGGACAATCAGCCCCAGCATTTT.

This clonotype was picked up many times. The CDR3 DNA is TGTGCCAGCAGCTATAAAGGACTAGCGCGGCACAATGAGCAGTTCTTC. It yields the protein CASSYKGLARHNEQFF. The chain uses TRBV7-8 and TRBJ2-1; 9 bases fit TRBD2. Germline assignment: CDR1 SGHVS and CDR2 FQNEAQ. V gave up 4 bases and J gave up 5 bases; unmatched junction bases: 9. The CDR3 is 16 residues long.

The rearrangement joins TRBV7-2 to TRBJ2-5, with D hard to call. This CDR3 region has 13 residues. In germline, CDR1 is SGHTA, CDR2 FQGNSA. Trimming pared 5 bases from V and 5 bases from J, leaving 12 bases between. The CDR3 protein is CASSQSSLETQYF. Written as DNA, the CDR3 is TGTGCCAGCAGCCAGTCGTCCTTGGAGACCCAGTACTTC.

The gene calls are TRBV4-2 and TRBJ2-4; D ambiguous. The CDR3 loop spans 18 amino acids. V lost 0 bases to trimming and J lost 0 bases, with 15 bases between them. CDR1 and CDR2 (germline): LGHNA, YNFKEQ. This chain's CDR3 is CASSQEWAGPLAKNIQYF. The CDR3 coding sequence is TGTGCCAGCAGCCAAGAATGGGCAGGCCCCCTAGCCAAAAACATTCAGTACTTC.

This clonotype has just a few counts. The J gene is TRBJ1-5, the V gene TRBV6-1; a possible D gene is TRBD1 (6 bases). V gave up 5 bases and J gave up 0 bases, with 11 bases separating them. This CDR3 is built from 15 residues. Germline CDR1 and CDR2: MNHNS and SASEGT. The CDR3 region has the DNA TGTGCCAGCAGTCCGGGACACTATAGCAATCAGCCCCAGCATTTT. As protein: CASSPGHYSNQPQHF.

This clonotype has just one count. The chain joins TRBV7-8 to TRBJ1-5; D gene unclear. The CDR3 loop spans 12 amino acids. Trimming took 5 bases from V and 9 from J, leaving 11 bases between them. Germline V CDR1 and CDR2: SGHVS, FQNEAQ. This CDR3 is CASSPDNGPQHF. The DNA for the CDR3 is TGTGCCAGCAGCCCCGACAACGGGCCCCAGCATTTT.

This clonotype was recorded a few times. The genes are TRBV5-1 and TRBJ2-3; 16 positions agree with TRBD2. This CDR3 is built from 20 residues. Germline V gene sequence: CDR1 SGHRS, CDR2 YFSETQ. V lost 3 bases to trimming and J lost 1 base; unmatched junction nucleotides: 11. This CDR3 reads CASSSGRGLAGGPRTDTQYF. For the CDR3, the DNA is TGCGCCAGCAGCTCGGGCAGGGGACTAGCGGGAGGGCCTCGCACAGATACGCAGTATTTT.

This clonotype has more than one count but fewer than ten. The chain is built from TRBV4-1 and TRBJ1-4; no definite D call. Germline loops: CDR1 MGHRA, CDR2 YSYEKL. The length of the CDR3 is 13 residues. V dropped 4 bases and J dropped 6 bases, with 9 bases sitting between them. The CDR3 DNA reads as TGCGCCAGCAGCCCGTGGCCCGATGAAAAACTGTTTTTT. Translating it yields CASSPWPDEKLFF.

This clonotype came up a few times. CDR3 amino acids: CASSLWGGSFGTDTQYF. CDR3 sequence (DNA): TGTGCCAGCAGCCTGTGGGGCGGGAGTTTTGGCACAGATACGCAGTATTTT. This sequence joins TRBV5-6 and TRBJ2-3, with 7 bases aligning to TRBD2. V lost 4 bases and J lost 1; bases outside the gene matches: 12. CDR1 and CDR2 from the germline V gene are SGHDT and YYEEEE. This CDR3 is built from 17 residues.

CDR3 region: CASSHKLVSSYEQYF. The DNA of the CDR3 is TGTGCCAGCAGCCACAAACTAGTCAGCTCCTACGAGCAGTACTTC. J is TRBJ2-7 and V is TRBV7-8; D might be TRBD2 (5 bases). Germline CDR1 is SGHVS and CDR2 is FQNEAQ. The V gene lost 5 bases and the J gene lost 0 bases, with 14 bases spanning the gap. The CDR3 runs 15 residues. Full variable domain (outside the CDR3, taken from reference TRBV7-8 and TRBJ2-7): GAGVSQSPRYKVAKRGQDVALRCDPISGHVSLFWYQQALGQGPEFLTYFQNEAQLDKSGLPSDRFFAERPEGSVSTLKIQRTQQEDSAVYLCASSHKLVSSYEQYFGPGTRLTVT.

Only a few counts were recorded for this clonotype. This chain uses TRBV29-1 with TRBJ2-3, with D tentatively TRBD1 or TRBD2 (5 bases each). CDR3 size: 12 residues. The V end lost 0 bases, the J end lost 9 bases, and 10 bases lay between the germline ends. Germline CDR1 reads SQVTM; CDR2 reads ANQGSEA. The CDR3: CSVEDLGVTQYF. In DNA, the CDR3 is TGCAGCGTTGAAGATCTGGGGGTGACGCAGTATTTT.

The genes are TRBV10-2 and TRBJ2-5; TRBD1 agrees at 7 bases. V shed 4 bases, J shed 3 bases, and the junction held 5 bases outside the gene matches. In germline, CDR1 is WSHSY, CDR2 SAAADI. CDR3 length equals 14 residues. The CDR3 spells CASSAQGQKETQYF. The DNA for the CDR3 is TGCGCCAGCAGTGCTCAGGGACAGAAAGAGACCCAGTACTTC.